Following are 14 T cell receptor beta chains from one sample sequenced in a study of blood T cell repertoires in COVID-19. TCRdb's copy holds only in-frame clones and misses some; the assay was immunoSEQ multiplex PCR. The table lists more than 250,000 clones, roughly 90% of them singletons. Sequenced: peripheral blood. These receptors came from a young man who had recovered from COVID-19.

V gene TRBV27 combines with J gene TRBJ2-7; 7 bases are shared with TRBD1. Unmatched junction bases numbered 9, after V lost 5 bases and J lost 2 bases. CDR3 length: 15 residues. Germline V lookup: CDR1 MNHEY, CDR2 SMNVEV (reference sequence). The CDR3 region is CASSVGQSSTYEQYF. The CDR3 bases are TGTGCCAGCAGTGTGGGACAGTCTAGTACCTACGAGCAGTACTTC.

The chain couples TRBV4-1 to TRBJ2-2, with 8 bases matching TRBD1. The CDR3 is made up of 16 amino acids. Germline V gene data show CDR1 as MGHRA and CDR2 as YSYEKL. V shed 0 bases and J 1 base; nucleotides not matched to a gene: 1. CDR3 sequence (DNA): TGCGCCAGCAGCCAAGATGACAGGGGGAACACCGGGGAGCTGTTTTTT. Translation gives CASSQDDRGNTGELFF.

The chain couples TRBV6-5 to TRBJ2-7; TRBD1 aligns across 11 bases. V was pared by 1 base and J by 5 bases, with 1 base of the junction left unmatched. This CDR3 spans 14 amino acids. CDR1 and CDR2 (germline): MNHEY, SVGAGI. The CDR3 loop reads CASSYLGQGDEQYF. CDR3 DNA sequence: TGTGCCAGCAGTTACTTGGGACAGGGGGACGAGCAGTACTTC.

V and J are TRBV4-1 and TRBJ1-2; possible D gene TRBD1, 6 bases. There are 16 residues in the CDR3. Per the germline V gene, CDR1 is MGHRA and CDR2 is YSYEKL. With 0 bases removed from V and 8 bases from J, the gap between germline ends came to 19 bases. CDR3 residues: CASSQEGVGGARGYTF. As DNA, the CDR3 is TGCGCCAGCAGCCAAGAAGGAGTGGGGGGGGCACGAGGCTACACCTTC.

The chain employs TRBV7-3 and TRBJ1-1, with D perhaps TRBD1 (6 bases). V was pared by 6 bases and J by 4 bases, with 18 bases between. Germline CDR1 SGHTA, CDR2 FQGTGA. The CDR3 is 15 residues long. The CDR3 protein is CASSPTGTRVTEAFF. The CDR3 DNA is TGTGCCAGCAGTCCGACCGGGACACGGGTCACTGAAGCTTTCTTT.

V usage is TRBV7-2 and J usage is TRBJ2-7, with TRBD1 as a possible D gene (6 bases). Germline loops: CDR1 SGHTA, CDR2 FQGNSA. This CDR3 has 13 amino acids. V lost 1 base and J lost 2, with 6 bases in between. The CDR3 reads CASSLDRAYEQYF. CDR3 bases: TGTGCCAGCAGCTTAGACAGGGCCTACGAGCAGTACTTC.

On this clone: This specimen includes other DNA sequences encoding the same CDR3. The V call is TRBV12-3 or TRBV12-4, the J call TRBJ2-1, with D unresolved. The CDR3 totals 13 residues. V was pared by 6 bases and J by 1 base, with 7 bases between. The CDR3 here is CASSPSSYNEQFF. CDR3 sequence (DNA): TGTGCCAGCAGCCCGAGTTCCTACAATGAGCAGTTCTTC.

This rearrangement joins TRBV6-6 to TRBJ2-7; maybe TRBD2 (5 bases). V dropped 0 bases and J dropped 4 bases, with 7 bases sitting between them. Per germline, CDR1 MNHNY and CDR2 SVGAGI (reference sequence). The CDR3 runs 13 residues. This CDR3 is CASSYSTGYEQYF. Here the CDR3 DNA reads TGTGCCAGCAGTTACTCGACGGGGTACGAGCAGTACTTC.

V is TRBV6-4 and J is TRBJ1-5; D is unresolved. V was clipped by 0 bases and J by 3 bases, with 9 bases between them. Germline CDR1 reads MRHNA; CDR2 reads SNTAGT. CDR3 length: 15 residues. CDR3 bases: TGTGCCAGCAGTGACTCGGGAGCATCCAATCAGCCCCAGCATTTT. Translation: CASSDSGASNQPQHF.

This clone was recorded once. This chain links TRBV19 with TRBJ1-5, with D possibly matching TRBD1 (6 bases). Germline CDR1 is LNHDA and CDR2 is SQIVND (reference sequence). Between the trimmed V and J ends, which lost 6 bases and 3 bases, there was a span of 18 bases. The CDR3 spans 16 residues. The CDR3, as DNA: TGTGCCAGTAGACCCTCCGAGACAGGCGTCAATCAGCCCCAGCATTTT. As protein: CASRPSETGVNQPQHF.

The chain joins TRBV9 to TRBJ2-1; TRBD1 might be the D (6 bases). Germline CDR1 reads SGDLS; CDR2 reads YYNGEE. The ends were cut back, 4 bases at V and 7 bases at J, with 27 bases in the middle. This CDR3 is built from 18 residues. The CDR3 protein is CASSHTRRQEARRNEQFF. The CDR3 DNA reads TGTGCCAGCAGCCACACCCGCCGACAGGAGGCAAGGAGGAATGAGCAGTTCTTC. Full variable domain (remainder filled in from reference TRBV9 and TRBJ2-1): DSGVTQTPKHLITATGQRVTLRCSPRSGDLSVYWYQQSLDQGLQFLIQYYNGEERAKGNILERFSAQQFPDLHSELNLSSLELGDSALYFCASSHTRRQEARRNEQFFGPGTRLTVL.

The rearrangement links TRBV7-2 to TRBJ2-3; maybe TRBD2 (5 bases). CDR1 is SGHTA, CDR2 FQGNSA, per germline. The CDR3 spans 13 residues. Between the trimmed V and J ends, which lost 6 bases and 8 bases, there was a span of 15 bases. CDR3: CASSSYLGSTQYF. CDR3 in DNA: TGTGCCAGCAGTTCGTATCTGGGGAGTACGCAGTATTTT. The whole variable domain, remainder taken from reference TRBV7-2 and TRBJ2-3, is GAGVSQSPSNKVTEKGKDVELRCDPISGHTALYWYRQSLGQGLEFLIYFQGNSAPDKSGLPSDRFSAERTGGSVSTLTIQRTQQEDSAVYLCASSSYLGSTQYFGPGTRLTVL.

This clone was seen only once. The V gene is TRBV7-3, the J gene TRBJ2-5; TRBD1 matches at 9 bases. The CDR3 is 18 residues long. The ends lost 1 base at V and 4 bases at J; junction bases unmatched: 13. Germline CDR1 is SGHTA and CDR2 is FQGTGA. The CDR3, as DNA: TGTGCCAGCAGCTTAATCCCACGGGACAGGGAGGAGGGAGAGACCCAGTACTTC. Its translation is CASSLIPRDREEGETQYF.

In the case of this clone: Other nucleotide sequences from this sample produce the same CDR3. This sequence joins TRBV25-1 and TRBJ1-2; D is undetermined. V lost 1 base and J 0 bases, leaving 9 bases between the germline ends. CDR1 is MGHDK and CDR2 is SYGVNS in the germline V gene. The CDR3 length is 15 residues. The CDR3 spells CASSESSAANYGYTF. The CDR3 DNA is TGTGCCAGCAGTGAATCCAGCGCGGCTAACTATGGCTACACCTTC.